The source of this T cell receptor (beta chain) is a study of T cells in Graves' hyperthyroidism and ophthalmopathy. Study outcomes and limitations: The majority of expanded thyroid clonotypes above 0.001 also appeared in blood. Ophthalmopathy was predicted by the model a median of approximately 6 months ahead of onset.

This clonotype has ten or more counts. Its antigen is currently unknown. It was RNA transcripts that yielded the amplified TCR beta CDR3 regions. First-round RT-PCR of the TCR CDR3 relied on the HTBI primer set. TCRdb itself ran the multiplex PCR reads through MiXCR, one entry per CDR3 protein. This table holds roughly 250,000 distinct CDR3 sequences, 13% to 15% found once. Researchers barred patients who had uncontrolled infection, other autoimmune disease, pregnancy or lactation. Orbital computed tomography and thyroid ultrasound, together with serum TRAb and thyroxine and clinical symptoms, were used for diagnoses. The CDR3 is 16 residues long. The V gene's germline CDR1 is MNHEY and CDR2 SMNVEV (reference sequence). Trimming removed 2 bases at V and 3 bases at J, with 14 bases between.

The sequence was obtained from a woman between 35 and 50 years old with Graves' hyperthyroidism that later progressed to Graves' ophthalmopathy. The chain uses TRBV27 and TRBJ2-1; D ambiguous. The sequenced sample consisted of blood. In nucleotides, the CDR3 is TGTGCCAGCAGTTTAGCCAGTCCTCAAAACTACAATGAGCAGTTCTTC. As protein: CASSLASPQNYNEQFF.